The clone carrying this T cell receptor (beta chain) was seen just once. Some clones are missing from TCRdb's copy, which holds only in-frame ones; the method was immunoSEQ multiplex PCR. The table includes about 210,000 clones, approximately 85% detected once. CDR3 length: 14 amino acids. Germline V gene data show CDR1 as MNHEY and CDR2 as SVGAGI. With 6 bases clipped from V and 5 bases from J, the junction kept 3 bases outside the gene matches. This sample is part of a study of blood T cell repertoires in COVID-19. Study-wide context: From T cells, B-cell-depleted T cells, or PBMCs came the material, which was cDNA or gDNA.

The receptor was derived from a man between 45 and 60 years old with COVID-19, enrolled during active disease. J is TRBJ1-4 and V is TRBV6-5; TRBD1 matches at 10 bases. Sample: peripheral blood. This CDR3 reads CASRRTGGNEKLFF. The DNA for the CDR3 is TGTGCCAGCAGGAGGACAGGGGGGAATGAAAAACTGTTTTTT.